This entry features one T cell receptor beta chain sequence. This clonotype was detected ten times or more. The clone's antigen remains unknown. Base quality data are lacking; no much larger clone is found one base away. The data derive from a study of CD8 T cells in ankylosing spondylitis (dated by TCRdb to the late 2010s). Turning to the overall study: The study profiled T cell receptor beta repertoires in healthy donors and ankylosing spondylitis patients to find disease-linked TCR variants. In total, the full study cohort was made up of 110 or so healthy donors and approximately 27 ankylosing spondylitis patients. Samples of peripheral blood were taken, and for ankylosing spondylitis patients, synovial fluid was collected as well.

Trimmed from V: 3 bases; trimmed from J: 1 base; junction bases lacking a gene match: 5. In the germline V gene, CDR1 corresponds to KGHDR and CDR2 to SFDVKD. The CDR3 runs 16 residues from the cysteine to the phenylalanine. Solely the CDR3 DNA is kept, with 48 bases framed from the first base. The full study reports these points: Some of the motif variants had been reported before in the synovial fluid and blood of reactive arthritis patients, a finding that suggests common disease-initiation mechanisms. The disease-linked clones were reported to be significantly enriched in matched synovial fluid samples from ankylosing spondylitis patients. A CD8+ phenotype was shown by the disease-linked clones, which were found at relatively low frequencies in peripheral blood. Blood from ankylosing spondylitis patients appeared to be characterized by a TCR beta motif made up of seven or eight highly homologous amino acid variants.

The sequencer was an Illumina HiSeq 2500. Quantitative 5'-RACE with molecular barcodes was used to prepare TCR beta libraries. As for the original processing: A new computational method, built on a probabilistic model of VDJ rearrangement, was used to identify disease-linked TCR variants. TCRdb itself trimmed the public reads at Q25 with fastp, ran MiXCR and retained productive beta chains. Every distinct CDR3 protein forms one entry, paired with its most common genes and DNA. It is TCRdb's table, rather than the study itself, that gives the V and J calls and clone size. The sample contains about 130,000 distinct CDR3 sequences, more than 5.5% of them found a single time. Roughly 12% of the sample lies in the top ten.

Here the chain combines TRBV24-1 and TRBJ2-1, with 7 bases matching TRBD2. The TCR comes from a female donor with ankylosing spondylitis or in good health (not recorded which). Specimen: blood, either unsorted or a sorted T cell fraction (not recorded which). DNA sequence: TGTGCCACCAGTGATCACAAGCGGGAATCCTACAATGAGCAGTTCTTC. Its translation is CATSDHKRESYNEQFF.